A few counts support the clone carrying this T cell receptor beta chain. Its target is not known. Template switching created a universal primer site, and the cDNA included unique molecular identifiers. TCRdb fed the 5' RACE reads into MiXCR, producing one record per CDR3 protein. The data contain about 530,000 distinct CDR3 sequences, 13% to 15% of them singletons. The data originate from a study of identical twins. Germline-derived CDR1 and CDR2 are SGHVS and FQNEAQ. V was shortened by 5 bases and J by 4 bases, with 21 bases between the two germline ends. The CDR3 has 17 residues. General observations from the study: Within cord blood, abundant beta clonotypes carried fewer insertions, but memory repertoires showed no such trend.

These same data were also listed under a study on yellow fever vaccine responses in identical twins.

The chain uses TRBV7-8 and TRBJ1-5; D perhaps matches TRBD1 (6 bases). The clonotype originates from a woman in her late teens or twenties in good health. The sequenced material came from CD4+ T cells sorted from blood. CDR3 residues: CASSHPSGGGANQPQHF. DNA for the CDR3: TGTGCCAGCAGCCACCCCTCCGGGGGGGGGGCAAATCAGCCCCAGCATTTT.